The TCR beta chain described here comes from a study of T cell repertoires in cytomegalovirus infection. For the study at large: Public signatures in TCR beta pointed to CMV infection and matching HLA type.

One entry per CDR3 protein results from TCRdb running MiXCR on the reads. The sample carries about 740,000 distinct CDR3 sequences, 35% to 45% recorded once. The study, taken as a whole, reports: Identification of carriers of CMV plus the relevant HLA was performed using cumulative public TCR beta family frequency. It was HLA-C-restricted CMV-specific TCR beta clonotypes that dominated the response ex vivo.

This clonotype was seen just once. Its antigen is not known. V lost 6 bases and J lost 4; bases outside the gene matches: 7. CDR3 length: 14 residues. Germline values: CDR1 DFQATT, CDR2 SNEGSKA (reference sequence). This clonotype originated in a human donor in good health (CMV status not recorded). Some clones in this sample may be carry-over from other donors' samples. Sequenced sample: PBMCs. The V call is TRBV20-1, the J call TRBJ1-4; 8 bases agree with TRBD1. This CDR3 is CSAGIRGLNEKLFF. CDR3 nucleotides: TGCAGTGCGGGAATCAGGGGGCTTAATGAAAAACTGTTTTTT.